Following are 8 T cell receptor beta chains from one sample sequenced in a study of blood T cell repertoires in COVID-19. Method: immunoSEQ multiplex PCR; TCRdb's copy keeps in-frame clones and lacks some. The sample gives about 140,000 clones, roughly 84% of which show up once; approximately 8.9% is in the top ten. Input material: peripheral blood. The receptors originated from a man under 40 with COVID-19, enrolled during active disease.

The chain couples TRBV23-1 to TRBJ2-2; TRBD2 matches at 13 bases. TRBV23-1 carries the ORF label, with uncertain function. The CDR3 is made up of 21 amino acids. V shed 7 bases and J 4 bases; nucleotides not matched to a gene: 21. In DNA, the CDR3 is TGCGCCAGCATCCGAACCCGGGGGTGGGGGACTAGCGGGATATCCACCGGGGAGCTGTTTTTT. Protein: CASIRTRGWGTSGISTGELFF.

The J gene is TRBJ1-5, the V gene TRBV2; TRBD1 matches 7 bases. V was clipped by 6 bases and J by 2 bases; unmatched bases: 7. Germline CDR1 reads SNHLY; CDR2 reads FYNNEI. The CDR3 is made up of 15 amino acids. Written as DNA, the CDR3 is TGTGCCAGCAGCGCGCAGGGGGGAGGCAATCAGCCCCAGCATTTT. This sequence encodes CASSAQGGGNQPQHF.

There are a few counts of this clone. The chain employs TRBV18 and TRBJ2-7; 11 bases align to TRBD1. Trimming cost V 2 bases and J 3 bases; bases outside gene matches: 3. The CDR3 is 15 amino acids. CDR1 is KGHSH, CDR2 LQKENI, per germline. CDR3 bases: TGTGCCAGCTCACCAGGGACAGGGGGGTACTACGAGCAGTACTTC. It is translated as CASSPGTGGYYEQYF.

This chain joins TRBV4-3 and TRBJ2-3, with TRBD2 matching 10 bases. Germline assignment: CDR1 LGHNA and CDR2 YSLEER. The CDR3 runs to 17 residues. The V gene end was trimmed by 0 bases and the J gene end by 1 base; junction bases not matched to a gene: 4. This CDR3 is CASSQDWLAGGTDTQYF. CDR3 bases: TGCGCCAGCAGCCAAGATTGGCTAGCGGGAGGCACAGATACGCAGTATTTT.

The V call is TRBV20-1, the J call TRBJ2-3, with 8 bases identical to TRBD1. Germline values: CDR1 DFQATT, CDR2 SNEGSKA (reference sequence). V dropped 4 bases and J dropped 8; count of bases not matched to a gene: 2. The CDR3 is made up of 11 amino acids. CDR3 sequence (DNA): TGCAGTGCTAATACAGGGGGTACGCAGTATTTT. Amino acids: CSANTGGTQYF.

A remark on this clone: An end of the junction does not agree with germline; a read error may underlie this. The chain joins TRBV30 to TRBJ2-2; D possibly corresponds to TRBD1 (5 bases). The CDR3 consists of 14 residues. Per germline, CDR1 GTSNPN and CDR2 SVGIG (reference sequence). The CDR3 here is CAWSGAGNSGELFF. DNA of the CDR3: TGTGCCTGGAGTGGGGCAGGGAACTCCGGGGAGCTGTTTTTT.

The chain uses TRBV19 and TRBJ2-3; D unclear. V dropped 7 bases and J dropped 6 bases, with 14 bases sitting between them. Germline V gene data show CDR1 as LNHDA and CDR2 as SQIVND (reference sequence). This CDR3 is built from 13 residues. The CDR3 bases are TGTGCCAGTAATGCGAATAGATTGGATACGCAGTATTTT. Translated: CASNANRLDTQYF.

The gene calls are TRBV7-3 and TRBJ2-3, with 7 positions matching TRBD1. This CDR3 is 14 amino acids long. Germline lookup yields CDR1 SGHTA and CDR2 FQGTGA. Unmatched junction bases numbered 5, after V lost 4 bases and J lost 4 bases. For the CDR3, the DNA is TGTGCCAGCAGCTCCCTAGGGGGCCCAGATACGCAGTATTTT. Translating gives CASSSLGGPDTQYF.